Below, 17 T cell receptor beta chains from the same sample are listed, as sequenced in a study of T cell repertoires in cytomegalovirus infection. TCRdb ran MiXCR on the reads and lists one entry per CDR3 protein. The sample lists hundreds of thousands of distinct CDR3 sequences; 24% were seen once. Specimen: CD8+ T cells from PBMCs. The receptors shown here come from a human donor in good health (CMV status not recorded). Some clones in this sample may be carry-over from other donors' samples.

The gene calls are TRBV19 and TRBJ2-1, with 7 bases lining up with TRBD2. Losses at the gene ends were 6 bases for V and 9 bases for J; bases not matched to a gene: 8. Per the germline V gene, CDR1 is LNHDA and CDR2 is SQIVND (reference sequence). This CDR3 spans 13 amino acids. Here the CDR3 DNA reads TGTGCCAGTAGCCTAGAGGGCGGGGGTGAGCAGTTCTTC. Translated: CASSLEGGGEQFF.

The chain is built from TRBV2 and TRBJ1-2; D uncertain. V was cut by 10 bases and J by 6 bases, with 12 bases left in between. The CDR3 covers 11 residues. The germline V gene encodes CDR1 SNHLY and CDR2 FYNNEI. In DNA, the CDR3 is TGTGCCACCCATAAGGGTGATGGCTACACCTTC. Translation gives CATHKGDGYTF.

This clonotype turned up a few times. J is TRBJ1-3 and V is TRBV7-6, with TRBD1 as a possible D gene (6 bases). Germline V gene sequence: CDR1 SGHVS, CDR2 FNYEAQ. The CDR3 runs 18 residues. Trimming pared 3 bases from V and 1 base from J, leaving 19 bases between. The CDR3 nucleotides are TGTGCCAGCAGCTTTGATCGGCGGGGGGCAGTGTCTGGAAACACCATATATTTT. This translates into CASSFDRRGAVSGNTIYF.

The chain combines TRBV28 with TRBJ2-1; 7 bases line up with TRBD2. The CDR3 runs to 18 residues. The V gene's germline CDR1 is MDHEN and CDR2 SYDVKM. J gave up 4 bases and V 3 bases, and 15 bases lay outside the gene matches. CDR3 region: CASSFPSREGPPYNEQFF. Written as DNA, the CDR3 is TGTGCCAGCAGTTTCCCCTCCAGGGAGGGCCCCCCATACAATGAGCAGTTCTTC.

This clonotype was recorded only once. A read error is possible here, since a much larger clone lies one base away. The chain has TRBV28 and TRBJ2-1; D might be TRBD2 (6 bases). The germline CDR1 and CDR2 sequences are MDHEN and SYDVKM. V was clipped by 5 bases and J by 10 bases, with 15 bases between them. The length of the CDR3 is 13 residues. The CDR3 nucleotides read TGTGCCAGCAGTCCTCCGGGGGAGATCGAGCAGTTCTTC. Amino acid sequence: CASSPPGEIEQFF.

Turning to this clonotype: A read error is possible here, since a much larger clone lies one base away. This chain links TRBV28 with TRBJ2-5; 10 bases fit TRBD1. CDR3 length equals 13 residues. V shed 10 bases, J shed 5 bases, and the junction held 7 bases outside the gene matches. Germline lookup yields CDR1 MDHEN and CDR2 SYDVKM. In DNA form, the CDR3 reads TGTGCCAACACCCCGGACAGGGGGGAGACCCAGTACTTC. This sequence encodes CANTPDRGETQYF.

There are a few counts of this clonotype. The chain combines TRBV12-3 or TRBV12-4 with TRBJ1-2; D not certain. V shed 6 bases and J shed 3 bases, with 11 bases lying between them. The CDR3 runs to 13 residues. This CDR3 reads CASRHPPHYGYTF. CDR3 DNA sequence: TGTGCCAGCAGACACCCCCCTCACTATGGCTACACCTTC.

This clonotype was detected only a few times. V usage is TRBV28 and J usage is TRBJ1-5; the D gene is possibly TRBD1 (5 bases). The CDR3 runs 14 residues. CDR1 and CDR2 (germline): MDHEN, SYDVKM. Trimming took off 2 bases at V and 11 bases at J, with 16 bases between the two ends. The CDR3 loop reads CASSLRQGGEAQHF. In nucleotides, the CDR3 is TGTGCCAGCAGTTTAAGGCAGGGAGGTGAAGCCCAGCATTTT. Variable domain in full (rest from reference TRBV28 and TRBJ1-5): DVKVTQSSRYLVKRTGEKVFLECVQDMDHENMFWYRQDPGLGLRLIYFSYDVKMKEKGDIPEGYSVSREKKERFSLILESASTNQTSMYLCASSLRQGGEAQHFGDGTRLSIL.

The V and J genes are TRBV7-6 and TRBJ2-5, with 7 bases fitting TRBD1. Germline V gene lookup returns CDR1 SGHVS and CDR2 FNYEAQ. Germline trimming cut 7 bases from V and 5 bases from J; bases unmatched to any gene: 16. CDR3 length: 16 residues. In DNA form, the CDR3 reads TGTGCCAGCACCCTGCAAAGGACAGGCGTTCGGGAGACCCAGTACTTC. Residues: CASTLQRTGVRETQYF.

The V call is TRBV6-5, the J call TRBJ1-1; 7 bases line up with TRBD1. Germline V CDR1 and CDR2: MNHEY, SVGAGI. CDR3 size: 17 residues. V lost 2 bases and J lost 1; bases outside the gene matches: 10. The CDR3 protein is CASSYDAVYRGNTEAFF. The CDR3 nucleotides read TGTGCCAGCAGTTACGACGCCGTCTACAGGGGGAACACTGAAGCTTTCTTT.

This clonotype came up many times. J is TRBJ2-2 and V is TRBV29-1; 8 bases align to TRBD1. V shed 6 bases and J 3 bases; nucleotides not matched to a gene: 3. Germline CDR1 reads SQVTM; CDR2 reads ANQGSEA. This CDR3 is built from 13 residues. In DNA form, the CDR3 reads TGCAGCGTAGCACAGGGGGACACCGGGGAGCTGTTTTTT. Its protein is CSVAQGDTGELFF.

This clonotype has only a few counts. The J gene is TRBJ1-4, the V gene TRBV4-2; the D gene is possibly TRBD1 (6 bases). Germline V CDR1 and CDR2: LGHNA, YNFKEQ. Trimming removed 4 bases at V and 7 bases at J, with 16 bases between. This CDR3 region has 15 residues. The CDR3 DNA reads TGTGCCAGCAGCCTGATGGACCGAGGGGGTGAAAAACTGTTTTTT. As protein: CASSLMDRGGEKLFF.

The chain is built from TRBV5-6 and TRBJ2-7; possibly TRBD1 or TRBD2 for D (6 bases each). The germline V gene encodes CDR1 SGHDT and CDR2 YYEEEE. V was clipped by 7 bases and J by 0 bases, with 17 bases between them. The CDR3 has 15 amino acids. The CDR3 is CASGQGGTHSYEQYV. The CDR3 DNA is TGTGCCAGCGGACAAGGGGGGACCCACTCCTACGAGCAGTACGTC.

This chain connects TRBV9 to TRBJ2-1; D is unclear. This CDR3 has 15 residues. Germline V CDR1 and CDR2: SGDLS, YYNGEE. V dropped 4 bases and J dropped 9 bases, with 20 bases sitting between them. The CDR3 here is CASSSPGTEVGEQFF. CDR3 sequence (DNA): TGTGCCAGCAGCTCCCCCGGAACCGAGGTGGGTGAGCAGTTCTTC.

With regard to this clonotype: One base away lies a much larger clone, so this may be a sequencing read error. The genes are TRBV7-3 and TRBJ2-3, with D maybe TRBD1 (5 bases). Per the germline V gene, CDR1 is SGHTA and CDR2 is FQGTGA. The CDR3 is made up of 15 amino acids. The CDR3 spells CANSSTAVATDTQYF. CDR3 nucleotides: TGTGCCAACAGCTCGACAGCCGTGGCGACAGATACGCAGTATTTT.

Concerning this clonotype itself: Relative to the germline gene, one junction end is altered; a read error may explain this. The chain recombines TRBV7-7 with TRBJ2-6, with D possibly matching TRBD2 (6 bases). CDR1 is SSHAT, CDR2 FNYEAQ, per germline (reference sequence). This CDR3 is built from 20 residues. The CDR3 DNA is TGTGCTAGCAGCTTACCGGGACTGTTTGGATTCAGCTCTGGGGCCAACGTCCTGACTTTC. Translated: CASSLPGLFGFSSGANVLTF.

This clonotype was picked up many times. The J gene is TRBJ1-1, the V gene TRBV5-1; TRBD1 matches 7 bases. The germline gives CDR1 SGHRS, CDR2 YFSETQ. The CDR3 runs to 14 residues. V lost 7 bases to trimming and J lost 0 bases; unmatched junction nucleotides: 6. For the CDR3, the DNA is TGCGCCAGCCGACAGGGCGAGATGAACACTGAAGCTTTCTTT. Amino acids: CASRQGEMNTEAFF.